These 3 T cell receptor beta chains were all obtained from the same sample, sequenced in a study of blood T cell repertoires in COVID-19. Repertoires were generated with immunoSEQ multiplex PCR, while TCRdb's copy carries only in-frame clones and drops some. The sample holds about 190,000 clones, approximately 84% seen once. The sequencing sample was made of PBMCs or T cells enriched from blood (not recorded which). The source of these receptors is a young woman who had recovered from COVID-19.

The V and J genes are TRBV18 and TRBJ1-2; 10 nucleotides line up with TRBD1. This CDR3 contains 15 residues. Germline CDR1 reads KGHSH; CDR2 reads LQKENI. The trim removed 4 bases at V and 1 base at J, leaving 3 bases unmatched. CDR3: CASSQGTGDNYGYTF. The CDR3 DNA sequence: TGTGCCAGCTCACAGGGGACAGGGGATAACTATGGCTACACCTTC.

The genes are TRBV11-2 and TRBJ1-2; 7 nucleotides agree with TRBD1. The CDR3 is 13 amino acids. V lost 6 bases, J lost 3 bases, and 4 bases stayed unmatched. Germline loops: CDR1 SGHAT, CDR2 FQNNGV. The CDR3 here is CASSPDRDYGYTF. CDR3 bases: TGTGCCAGCAGTCCCGACAGGGACTATGGCTACACCTTC.

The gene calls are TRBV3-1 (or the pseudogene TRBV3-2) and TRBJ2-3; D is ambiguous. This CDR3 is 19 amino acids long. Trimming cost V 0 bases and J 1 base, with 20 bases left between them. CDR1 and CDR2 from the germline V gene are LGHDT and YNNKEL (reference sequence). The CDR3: CASSQDKLVLVLGTDTQYF. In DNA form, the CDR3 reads TGTGCCAGCAGCCAAGATAAGCTAGTATTGGTCTTGGGCACAGATACGCAGTATTTT.